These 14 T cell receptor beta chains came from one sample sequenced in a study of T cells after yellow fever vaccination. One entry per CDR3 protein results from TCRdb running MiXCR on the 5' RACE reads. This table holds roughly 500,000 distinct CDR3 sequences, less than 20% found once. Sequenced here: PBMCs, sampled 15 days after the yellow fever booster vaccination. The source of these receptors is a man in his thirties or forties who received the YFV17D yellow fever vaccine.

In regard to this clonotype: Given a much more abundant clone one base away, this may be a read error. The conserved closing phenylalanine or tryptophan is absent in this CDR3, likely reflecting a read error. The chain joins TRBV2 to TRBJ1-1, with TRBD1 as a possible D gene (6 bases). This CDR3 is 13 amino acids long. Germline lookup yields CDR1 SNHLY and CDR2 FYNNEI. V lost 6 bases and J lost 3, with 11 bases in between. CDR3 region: CASRETGDTEAFS. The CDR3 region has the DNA TGTGCCAGCAGGGAGACAGGAGACACTGAAGCTTTCTCT.

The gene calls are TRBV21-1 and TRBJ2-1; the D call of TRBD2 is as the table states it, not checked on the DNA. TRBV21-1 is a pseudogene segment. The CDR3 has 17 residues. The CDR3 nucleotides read TGTGCCAGCAGCTCGCGGGACTTCTCCAGTCTCTACAATGAGCAGTTCTTC. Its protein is CASSSRDFSSLYNEQFF.

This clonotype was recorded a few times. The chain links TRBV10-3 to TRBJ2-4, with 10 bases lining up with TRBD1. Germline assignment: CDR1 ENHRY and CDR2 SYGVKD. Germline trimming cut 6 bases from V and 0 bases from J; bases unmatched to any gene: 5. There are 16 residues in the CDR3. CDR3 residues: CAISAGTGVAKNIQYF. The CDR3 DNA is TGTGCCATCAGCGCCGGGACAGGGGTAGCCAAAAACATTCAGTACTTC.

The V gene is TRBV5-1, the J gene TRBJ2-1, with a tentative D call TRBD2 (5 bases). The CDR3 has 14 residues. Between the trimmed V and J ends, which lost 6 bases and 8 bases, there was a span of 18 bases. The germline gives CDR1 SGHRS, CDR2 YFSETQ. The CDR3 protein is CASTPGEQTDEQFF. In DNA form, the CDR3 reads TGCGCCAGCACCCCCGGGGAACAAACAGATGAGCAGTTCTTC. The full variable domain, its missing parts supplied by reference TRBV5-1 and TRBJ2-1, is KAGVTQTPRYLIKTRGQQVTLSCSPISGHRSVSWYQQTPGQGLQFLFEYFSETQRNKGNFPGRFSGRQFSNSRSEMNVSTLELGDSALYLCASTPGEQTDEQFFGPGTRLTVL.

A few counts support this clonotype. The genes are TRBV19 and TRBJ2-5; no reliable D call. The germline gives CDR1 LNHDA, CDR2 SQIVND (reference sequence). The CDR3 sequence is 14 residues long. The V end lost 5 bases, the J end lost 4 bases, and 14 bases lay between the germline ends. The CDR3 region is CASSSHHGGETQYF. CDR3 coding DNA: TGTGCCAGTAGTTCTCACCATGGTGGAGAGACCCAGTACTTC.

CDR3 sequence reads: CASSYSGTWGYEQYF. DNA of the CDR3: TGTGCCAGCAGTTACTCGGGGACTTGGGGATACGAGCAGTACTTC. This chain uses TRBV6-5 with TRBJ2-7; a possible D gene is TRBD2 (6 bases). The germline gives CDR1 MNHEY, CDR2 SVGAGI. The CDR3 is made up of 15 amino acids. Trimming pared 0 bases from V and 4 bases from J, leaving 13 bases between.

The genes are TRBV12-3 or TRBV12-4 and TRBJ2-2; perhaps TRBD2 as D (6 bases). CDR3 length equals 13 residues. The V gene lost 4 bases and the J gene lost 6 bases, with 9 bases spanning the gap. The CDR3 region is CASSSGEAGELFF. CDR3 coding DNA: TGTGCCAGCAGTTCGGGAGAAGCCGGGGAGCTGTTTTTT.

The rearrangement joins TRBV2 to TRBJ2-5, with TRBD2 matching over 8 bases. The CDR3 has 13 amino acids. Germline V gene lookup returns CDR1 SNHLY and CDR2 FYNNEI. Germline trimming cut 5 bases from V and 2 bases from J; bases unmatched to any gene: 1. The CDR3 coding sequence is TGTGCCAGCAGTAAGCGGGGGCAAGAGACCCAGTACTTC. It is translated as CASSKRGQETQYF.

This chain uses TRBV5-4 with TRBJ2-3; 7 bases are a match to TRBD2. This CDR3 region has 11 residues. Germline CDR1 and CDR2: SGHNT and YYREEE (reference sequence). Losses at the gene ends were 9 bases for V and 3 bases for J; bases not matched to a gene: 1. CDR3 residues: CAMGGTDTQYF. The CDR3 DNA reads TGTGCCATGGGGGGGACAGATACGCAGTATTTT. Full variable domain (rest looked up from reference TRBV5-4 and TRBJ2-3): ETGVTQSPTHLIKTRGQQVTLRCSSQSGHNTVSWYQQALGQGPQFIFQYYREEENGRGNFPPRFSGLQFPNYSSELNVNALELDDSALYLCAMGGTDTQYFGPGTRLTVL.

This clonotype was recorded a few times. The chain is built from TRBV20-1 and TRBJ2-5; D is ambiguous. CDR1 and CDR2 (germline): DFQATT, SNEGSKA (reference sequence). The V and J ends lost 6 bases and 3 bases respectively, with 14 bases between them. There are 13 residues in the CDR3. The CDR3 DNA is TGCAGTGCGCCCCATCTTACGGAAGAGACCCAGTACTTC. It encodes CSAPHLTEETQYF.

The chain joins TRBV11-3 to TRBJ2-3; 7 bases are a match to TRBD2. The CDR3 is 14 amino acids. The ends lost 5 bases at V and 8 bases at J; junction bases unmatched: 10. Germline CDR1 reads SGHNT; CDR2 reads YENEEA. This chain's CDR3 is CASSPTGGSRTQYF. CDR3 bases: TGTGCCAGCAGCCCAACGGGCGGGAGTCGTACGCAGTATTTT.

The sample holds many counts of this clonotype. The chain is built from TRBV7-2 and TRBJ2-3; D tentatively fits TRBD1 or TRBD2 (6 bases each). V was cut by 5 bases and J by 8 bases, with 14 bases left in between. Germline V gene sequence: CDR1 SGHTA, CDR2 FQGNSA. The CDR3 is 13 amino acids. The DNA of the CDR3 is TGTGCCAGCAGCCCGCGACTAGGGGGTACGCAGTATTTT. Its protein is CASSPRLGGTQYF.

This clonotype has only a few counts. The CDR3 loop is CSVAYRGGETQYF. CDR3 DNA: TGCAGCGTTGCATACAGGGGCGGGGAGACCCAGTACTTC. The chain has TRBV29-1 and TRBJ2-5; TRBD1 matches at 7 bases. Germline lookup yields CDR1 SQVTM and CDR2 ANQGSEA. J gave up 5 bases and V 4 bases, and 7 bases lay outside the gene matches. The CDR3 has 13 amino acids.

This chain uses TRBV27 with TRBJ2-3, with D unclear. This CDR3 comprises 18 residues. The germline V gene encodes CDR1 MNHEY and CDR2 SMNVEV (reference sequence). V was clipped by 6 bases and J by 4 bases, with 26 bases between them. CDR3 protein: CASRSSTLNPQMPDTQYF. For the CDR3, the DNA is TGTGCCAGCAGATCCTCCACACTCAACCCCCAGATGCCAGATACGCAGTATTTT.